Listed below are T cell receptor beta chains from one sample, sequenced in a study of shared clonotypes between healthy human individuals. Some clones are missing from TCRdb's copy, which holds only in-frame ones; the method was immunoSEQ multiplex PCR. The sample shows about a million clones, 70% to 85% of them seen only once. The material sequenced was memory CD4+ T cells sorted from blood. The receptors here all came from a young man in good health. CDR3s include the opening cysteine and the closing phenylalanine or tryptophan. A D gene is named only where the DNA matches it firmly. Clone size is shown for a subset of rows, as once, few, many or a class of expanded clone.

TRBV28,TRBD2,TRBJ2-1,-,TGTGCCAGCAGTCTCGAGCGGGGGGAATACAATGAGCAGTTCTTC,CASSLERGEYNEQFF
TRBV10-3,-,TRBJ1-6,-,TGTGCCATCAGCTTCGGACGGACGTCCGATAATTCACCCCTCCACTTT,CAISFGRTSDNSPLHF
TRBV11-2,-,TRBJ2-4,-,TGTGCCAGCAGCCCTAGGGAATCCGTCACAAACATTCAGTACTTC,CASSPRESVTNIQYF
TRBV6-1,-,TRBJ1-1,few,TGTGCCAGCAGGGAAAGCGAAGCTTTCTTT,CASRESEAFF
TRBV7-2,TRBD2,TRBJ2-7,-,TGTGCCAGCAGCTCCCCGGGACTAGCGAGACACGAGCAGTACTTC,CASSSPGLARHEQYF
TRBV6-6,-,TRBJ2-5,-,TGTGCCAGCAACCAAAGGTTAGGGAAAGAGACCCAGTACTTC,CASNQRLGKETQYF
TRBV5-8,TRBD1,TRBJ2-7,-,TGTGCCAGCAGCTGGGACAGGGATGGCGAGCAGTACTTC,CASSWDRDGEQYF
TRBV25-1,-,TRBJ1-2,-,TGTGCCAGCAGCAGGGAATTCTATGGCTACACCTTC,CASSREFYGYTF
TRBV27,-,TRBJ1-4,-,TGTGCCAGCAGCGGGGTGGGTGAAAAACTGTTTTTT,CASSGVGEKLFF
TRBV28,TRBD2,TRBJ2-1,-,TGTGCCAGCAGTTTTGGGCGGCGGGGGATCAATGAGCAGTTCTTC,CASSFGRRGINEQFF
TRBV29-1,-,TRBJ2-7,-,TGCAGCGTACAGGGCCCGGACGAGCAGTACTTC,CSVQGPDEQYF
TRBV7-2,-,TRBJ2-1,-,TGTGCCAGCAGCCCCACCTTATCCCCACTAGGTGAGGGCAATGAGCAGTTCTTC,CASSPTLSPLGEGNEQFF
TRBV11-2,-,TRBJ2-5,-,TGTGCCAGCAGACGCCCCGGGGGACAAGAGACCCAGTACTTC,CASRRPGGQETQYF
TRBV11-2,TRBD1,TRBJ1-2,-,TGTGCCAGCAGCGGGGGGACAGGGAACTATGGCTACACCTTC,CASSGGTGNYGYTF
TRBV27,-,TRBJ2-3,-,TGTGCCAGCAGTCAATGGACTAGCACAGATACGCAGTATTTT,CASSQWTSTDTQYF
TRBV7-2,-,TRBJ1-2,-,TGTGCCAGCAGCTTATTTTGGGTAGAGGATGGCTACACCTTC,CASSLFWVEDGYTF
TRBV5-1,-,TRBJ2-5,-,TGCGCCAGCAGCTTGGGGGGTTTGAGTGGAGGTCAAGAGACCCAGTACTTC,CASSLGGLSGGQETQYF
TRBV28,-,TRBJ2-7,few,TGTGCCAGCGTTCATCCCCCCTACGAGCAGTACTTC,CASVHPPYEQYF
TRBV7-2,-,TRBJ1-2,few,TGTGCCAGCAGCTTAGGTGGAGGGAGGTATGGCTACACCTTC,CASSLGGGRYGYTF
TRBV7-9,-,TRBJ2-7,-,TGTGCCAGCAGCTTAGATCTTAATTTAGGCGAGCAGTACTTC,CASSLDLNLGEQYF
TRBV7-8,TRBD1,TRBJ2-2,-,TGTGCCAGCAGCCGACAGGGGTACGGGGAGCTGTTTTTT,CASSRQGYGELFF
TRBV6-1,-,TRBJ1-6,-,TGTGCCAGCAGTGAAACAGGGCCAGGGTTACAATCACCCCTCCACTTT,CASSETGPGLQSPLHF